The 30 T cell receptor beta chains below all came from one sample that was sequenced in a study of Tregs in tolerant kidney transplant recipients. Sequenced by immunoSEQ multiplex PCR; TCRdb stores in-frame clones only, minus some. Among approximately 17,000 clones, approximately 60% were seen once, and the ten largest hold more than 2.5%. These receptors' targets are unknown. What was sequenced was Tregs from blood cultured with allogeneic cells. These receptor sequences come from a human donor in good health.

The CDR3: CASRPGLQETQYF. In nucleotides, the CDR3 is TGTGCCAGCAGGCCGGGGCTCCAAGAGACCCAGTACTTC. V usage is TRBV5-6 and J usage is TRBJ2-5, with D possibly called TRBD1 or TRBD2 (5 bases each). Trimming pared 5 bases from V and 1 base from J, leaving 9 bases between. From germline, CDR1 is SGHDT and CDR2 YYEEEE. The CDR3 has 13 residues.

The CDR3 nucleotides are TGTGCCAGCAGCGTAGCCCCTGGGACAGCCCATTCCTACAATGAGCAGTTCTTC. It is translated as CASSVAPGTAHSYNEQFF. The chain has TRBV9 and TRBJ2-1, with 7 nucleotides matching TRBD1. This CDR3 has 18 amino acids. V lost 0 bases and J lost 1; bases outside the gene matches: 10. CDR1 SGDLS and CDR2 YYNGEE come from the germline V gene.

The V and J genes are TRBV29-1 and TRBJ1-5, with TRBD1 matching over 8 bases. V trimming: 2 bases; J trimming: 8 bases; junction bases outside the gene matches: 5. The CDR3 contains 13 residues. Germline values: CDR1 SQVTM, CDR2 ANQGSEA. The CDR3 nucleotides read TGCAGCGTTGAATTGAACAGGGGGGAGCCCCAGCATTTT. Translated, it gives CSVELNRGEPQHF.

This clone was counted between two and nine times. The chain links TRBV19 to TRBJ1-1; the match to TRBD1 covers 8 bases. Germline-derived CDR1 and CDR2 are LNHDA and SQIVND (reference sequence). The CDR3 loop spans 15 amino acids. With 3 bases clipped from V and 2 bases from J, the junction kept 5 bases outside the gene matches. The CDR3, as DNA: TGTGCCAGTAGTATCCAGGGGGCAGATAACACTGAAGCTTTCTTT. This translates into CASSIQGADNTEAFF.

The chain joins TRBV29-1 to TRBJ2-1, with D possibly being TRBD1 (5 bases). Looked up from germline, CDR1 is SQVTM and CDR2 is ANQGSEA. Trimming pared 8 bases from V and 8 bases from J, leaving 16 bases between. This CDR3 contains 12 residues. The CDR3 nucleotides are TGCAGCACTCGATGGGGCCGGGATGAGCAGTTCTTC. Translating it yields CSTRWGRDEQFF.

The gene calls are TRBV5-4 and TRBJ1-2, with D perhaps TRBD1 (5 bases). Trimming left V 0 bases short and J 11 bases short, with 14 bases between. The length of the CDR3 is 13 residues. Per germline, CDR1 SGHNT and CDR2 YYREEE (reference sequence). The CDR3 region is CASSLVGTVGYTF. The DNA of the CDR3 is TGTGCCAGCAGCTTGGTCGGGACGGTTGGTTACACCTTC.

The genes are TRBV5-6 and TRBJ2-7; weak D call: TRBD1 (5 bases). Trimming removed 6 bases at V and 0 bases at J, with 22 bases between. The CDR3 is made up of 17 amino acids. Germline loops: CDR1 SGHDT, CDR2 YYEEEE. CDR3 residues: CASNQAYRFQTSYEQYF. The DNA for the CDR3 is TGTGCCAGCAACCAAGCCTACAGGTTTCAGACCTCCTACGAGCAGTACTTC.

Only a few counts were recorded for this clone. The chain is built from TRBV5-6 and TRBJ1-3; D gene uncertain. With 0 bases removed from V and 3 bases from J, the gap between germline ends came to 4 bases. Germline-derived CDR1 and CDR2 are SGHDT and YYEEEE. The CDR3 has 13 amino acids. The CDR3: CASSLVLGNTIYF. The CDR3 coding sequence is TGTGCCAGCAGCTTGGTACTTGGAAACACCATATATTTT.

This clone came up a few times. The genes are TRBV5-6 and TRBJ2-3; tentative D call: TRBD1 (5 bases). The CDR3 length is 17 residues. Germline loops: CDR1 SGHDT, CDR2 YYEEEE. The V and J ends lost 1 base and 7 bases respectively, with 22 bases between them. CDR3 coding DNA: TGTGCCAGCAGCTTGTTTCGTGGCAGGGAAAAGAATCATACGCAGTATTTT. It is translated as CASSLFRGREKNHTQYF.

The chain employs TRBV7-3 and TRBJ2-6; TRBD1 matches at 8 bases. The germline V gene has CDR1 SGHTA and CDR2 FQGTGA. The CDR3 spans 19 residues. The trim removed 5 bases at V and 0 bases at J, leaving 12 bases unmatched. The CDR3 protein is CASSLRGQGGISGANVLTF. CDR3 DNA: TGTGCCAGCAGCCTTCGAGGACAGGGTGGGATCTCTGGGGCCAACGTCCTGACTTTC. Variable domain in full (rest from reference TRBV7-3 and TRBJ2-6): GAGVSQTPSNKVTEKGKYVELRCDPISGHTALYWYRQSLGQGPEFLIYFQGTGAADDSGLPNDRFFAVRPEGSVSTLKIQRTERGDSAVYLCASSLRGQGGISGANVLTFGAGSRLTVL.

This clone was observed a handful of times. CDR3 nucleotides: TGCGCCAGCAGCCAAGTTAAGGGATCCGATAATGAAAAACTGTTTTTT. It specifies CASSQVKGSDNEKLFF. This chain links TRBV4-1 with TRBJ1-4; D is unclear. Per the germline V gene, CDR1 is MGHRA and CDR2 is YSYEKL. Trimming stripped 1 base from V and 4 bases from J, with 13 bases between. This CDR3 is 16 amino acids long.

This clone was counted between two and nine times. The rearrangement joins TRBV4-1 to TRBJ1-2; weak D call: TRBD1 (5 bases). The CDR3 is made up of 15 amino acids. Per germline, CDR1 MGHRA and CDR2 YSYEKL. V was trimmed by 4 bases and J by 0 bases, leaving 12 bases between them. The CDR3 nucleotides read TGCGCCAGCAGCCTAGATTGGACACCTAACTATGGCTACACCTTC. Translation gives CASSLDWTPNYGYTF.

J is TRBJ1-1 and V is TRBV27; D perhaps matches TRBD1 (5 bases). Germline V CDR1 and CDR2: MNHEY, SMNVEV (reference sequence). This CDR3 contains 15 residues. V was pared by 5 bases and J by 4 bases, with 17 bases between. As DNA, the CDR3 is TGTGCCAGCAGTCCACGCGGGGGTCGGGGCACTGAAGCTTTCTTT. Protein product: CASSPRGGRGTEAFF.

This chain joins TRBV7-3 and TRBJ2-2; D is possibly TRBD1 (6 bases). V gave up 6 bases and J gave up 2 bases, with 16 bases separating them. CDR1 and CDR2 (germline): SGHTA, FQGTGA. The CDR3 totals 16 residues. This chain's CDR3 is CASRPTGFGNTGELFF. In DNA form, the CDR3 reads TGTGCCAGCAGACCCACAGGGTTCGGCAACACCGGGGAGCTGTTTTTT.

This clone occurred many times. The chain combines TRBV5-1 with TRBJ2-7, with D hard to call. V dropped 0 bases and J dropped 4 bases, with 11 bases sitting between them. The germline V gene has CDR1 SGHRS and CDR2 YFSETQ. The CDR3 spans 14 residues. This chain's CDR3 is CASSLALLGYEQYF. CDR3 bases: TGCGCCAGCAGCTTGGCCTTGTTGGGGTACGAGCAGTACTTC.

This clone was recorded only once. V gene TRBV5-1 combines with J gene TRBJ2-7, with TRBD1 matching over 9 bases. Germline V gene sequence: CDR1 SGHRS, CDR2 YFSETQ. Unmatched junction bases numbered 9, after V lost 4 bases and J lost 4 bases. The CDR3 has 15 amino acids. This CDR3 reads CASSDPGQGTYEQYF. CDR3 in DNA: TGCGCCAGCAGCGATCCGGGACAGGGTACGTACGAGCAGTACTTC.

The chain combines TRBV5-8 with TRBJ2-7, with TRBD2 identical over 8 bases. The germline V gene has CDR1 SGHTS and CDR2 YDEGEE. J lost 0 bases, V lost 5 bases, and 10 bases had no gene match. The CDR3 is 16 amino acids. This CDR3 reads CASRDTGTRSSYEQYF. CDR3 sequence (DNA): TGTGCCAGCAGGGATACCGGGACTAGGAGCTCCTACGAGCAGTACTTC.

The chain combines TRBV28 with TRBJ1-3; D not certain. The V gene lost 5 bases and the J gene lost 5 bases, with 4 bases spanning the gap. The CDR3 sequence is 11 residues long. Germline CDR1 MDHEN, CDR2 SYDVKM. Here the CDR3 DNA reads TGTGCCAGCAGTCTCAGAAACACCATATATTTT. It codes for CASSLRNTIYF.

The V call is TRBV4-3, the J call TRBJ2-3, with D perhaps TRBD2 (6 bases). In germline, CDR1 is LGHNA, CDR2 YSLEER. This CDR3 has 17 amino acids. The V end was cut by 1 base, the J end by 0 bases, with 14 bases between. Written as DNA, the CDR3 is TGCGCCAGCAGCCAAGCTGTGGCTAGCGTAAGCACAGATACGCAGTATTTT. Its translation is CASSQAVASVSTDTQYF.

This CDR3 is CAWSSLRGRAFF. Written as DNA, the CDR3 is TGTGCCTGGAGCTCACTCAGGGGGCGAGCTTTCTTT. This chain uses TRBV30 with TRBJ1-1; 8 positions agree with TRBD1. CDR3 size: 12 residues. The germline V gene encodes CDR1 GTSNPN and CDR2 SVGIG (reference sequence). Losses at the gene ends were 3 bases for V and 10 bases for J; bases not matched to a gene: 7.

The CDR3 nucleotides are TGCGCCAGCAGCCAAAGTCCCGGGACAGTGGTCTATGGCTACACCTTC. It yields the protein CASSQSPGTVVYGYTF. The chain employs TRBV4-1 and TRBJ1-2; TRBD1 agrees at 7 bases. Germline trimming cut 2 bases from V and 4 bases from J; bases unmatched to any gene: 10. This CDR3 has 16 amino acids. Germline CDR1 MGHRA, CDR2 YSYEKL.

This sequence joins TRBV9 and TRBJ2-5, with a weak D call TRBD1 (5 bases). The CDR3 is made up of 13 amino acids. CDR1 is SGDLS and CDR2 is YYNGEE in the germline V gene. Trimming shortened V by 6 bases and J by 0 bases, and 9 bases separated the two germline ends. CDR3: CASNRGYQETQYF. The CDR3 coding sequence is TGTGCCAGCAATAGGGGATACCAAGAGACCCAGTACTTC.

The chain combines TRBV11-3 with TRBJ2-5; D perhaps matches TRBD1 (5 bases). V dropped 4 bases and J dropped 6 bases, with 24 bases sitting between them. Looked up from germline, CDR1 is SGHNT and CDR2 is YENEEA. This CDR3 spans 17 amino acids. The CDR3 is CASSSTFRVPEQKTQYF. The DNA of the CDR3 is TGTGCCAGCAGCTCCACCTTCAGGGTGCCCGAGCAGAAGACCCAGTACTTC.

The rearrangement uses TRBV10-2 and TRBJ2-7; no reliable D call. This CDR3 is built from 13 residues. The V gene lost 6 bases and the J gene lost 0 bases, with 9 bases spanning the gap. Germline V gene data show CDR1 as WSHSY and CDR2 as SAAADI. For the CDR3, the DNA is TGCGCCAGCAGAGATCTGATCTCCTACGAGCAGTACTTC. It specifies CASRDLISYEQYF.

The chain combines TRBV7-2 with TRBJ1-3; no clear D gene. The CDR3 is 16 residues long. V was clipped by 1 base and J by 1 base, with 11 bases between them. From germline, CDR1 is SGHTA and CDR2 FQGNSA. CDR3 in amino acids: CASSLGFGGSGNTIYF. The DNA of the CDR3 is TGTGCCAGCAGCTTAGGGTTCGGAGGATCTGGAAACACCATATATTTT.

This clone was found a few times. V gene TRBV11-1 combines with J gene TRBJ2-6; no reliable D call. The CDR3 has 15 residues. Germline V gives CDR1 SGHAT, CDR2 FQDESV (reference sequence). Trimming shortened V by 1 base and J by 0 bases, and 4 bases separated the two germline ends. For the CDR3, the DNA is TGTGCCAGCAGCTTAGGACGCTCTGGGGCCAACGTCCTGACTTTC. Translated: CASSLGRSGANVLTF.

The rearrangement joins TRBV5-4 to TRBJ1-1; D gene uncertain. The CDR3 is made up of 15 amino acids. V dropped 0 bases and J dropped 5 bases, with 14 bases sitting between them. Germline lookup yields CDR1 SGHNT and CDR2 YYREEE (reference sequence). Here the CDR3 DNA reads TGTGCCAGCAGCTTGGGAGGGTATAGATTGACTGAAGCTTTCTTT. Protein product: CASSLGGYRLTEAFF.

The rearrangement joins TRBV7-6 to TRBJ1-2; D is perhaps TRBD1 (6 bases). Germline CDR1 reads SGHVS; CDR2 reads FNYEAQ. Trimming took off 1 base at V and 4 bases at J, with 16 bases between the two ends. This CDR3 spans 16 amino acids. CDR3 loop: CASSLEGGAGLYGYTF. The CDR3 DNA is TGTGCCAGCAGCTTAGAGGGGGGGGCAGGCCTCTATGGCTACACCTTC.

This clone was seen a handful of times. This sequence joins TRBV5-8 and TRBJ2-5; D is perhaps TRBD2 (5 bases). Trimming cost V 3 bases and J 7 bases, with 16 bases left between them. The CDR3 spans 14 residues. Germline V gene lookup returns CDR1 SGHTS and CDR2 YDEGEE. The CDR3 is CASSYRTILGTQYF. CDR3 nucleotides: TGTGCCAGCAGCTATCGGACCATACTAGGGACCCAGTACTTC.

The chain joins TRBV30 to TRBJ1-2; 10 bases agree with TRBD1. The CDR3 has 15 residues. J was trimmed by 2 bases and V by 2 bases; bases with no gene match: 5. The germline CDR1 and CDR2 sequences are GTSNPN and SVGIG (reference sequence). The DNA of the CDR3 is TGTGCCTGGAGTCCCGGGACAGGGGCCAACTATGGCTACACCTTC. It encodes CAWSPGTGANYGYTF.